This T cell receptor (beta chain) was identified in a study of OX40 agonist ivuxolimab in advanced cancers. Profiled with immunoSEQ multiplex PCR; TCRdb holds only in-frame clones, not every one. The sample records 100,000 to 130,000 clones, approximately 89% being singletons. Trimming at V came to 3 bases and at J to 2 bases, leaving 16 bases not matched to a gene. The CDR3 covers 19 residues. The germline gives CDR1 LNHDA, CDR2 SQIVND (reference sequence). The V call is TRBV19, the J call TRBJ2-7; the match to TRBD1 covers 10 bases. The input for sequencing was CD4+ or CD8+ T cells sorted from blood, taken in a trial of the OX40 agonist ivuxolimab. This clonotype was sampled from an adult with an advanced solid tumor such as melanoma, head and neck, liver or kidney cancer. The DNA for the CDR3 is TGTGCCAGTAGTATCCGCCGGGGACAGGGGATATCAGGACCCTACGAGCAGTACTTC. Translating gives CASSIRRGQGISGPYEQYF. The variable domain in full, with the rest retrieved from reference TRBV19 and TRBJ2-7, is DGGITQSPKYLFRKEGQNVTLSCEQNLNHDAMYWYRQDPGQGLRLIYYSQIVNDFQKGDIAEGYSVSREKKESFPLTVTSAQKNPTAFYLCASSIRRGQGISGPYEQYFGPGTRLTVT.